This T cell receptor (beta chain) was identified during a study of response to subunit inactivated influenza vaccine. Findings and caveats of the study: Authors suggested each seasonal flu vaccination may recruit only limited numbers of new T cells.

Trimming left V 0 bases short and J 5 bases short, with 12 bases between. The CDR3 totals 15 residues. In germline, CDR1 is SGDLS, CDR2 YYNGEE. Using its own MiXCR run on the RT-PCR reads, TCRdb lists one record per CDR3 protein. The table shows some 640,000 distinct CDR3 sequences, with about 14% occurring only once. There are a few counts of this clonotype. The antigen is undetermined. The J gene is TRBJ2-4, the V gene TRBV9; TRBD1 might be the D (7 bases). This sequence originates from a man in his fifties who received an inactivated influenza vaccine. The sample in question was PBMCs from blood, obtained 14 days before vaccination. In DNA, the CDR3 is TGTGCCAGCAGCGTAGCTCCCAGGGGGGAAAACATTCAGTACTTC. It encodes CASSVAPRGENIQYF.